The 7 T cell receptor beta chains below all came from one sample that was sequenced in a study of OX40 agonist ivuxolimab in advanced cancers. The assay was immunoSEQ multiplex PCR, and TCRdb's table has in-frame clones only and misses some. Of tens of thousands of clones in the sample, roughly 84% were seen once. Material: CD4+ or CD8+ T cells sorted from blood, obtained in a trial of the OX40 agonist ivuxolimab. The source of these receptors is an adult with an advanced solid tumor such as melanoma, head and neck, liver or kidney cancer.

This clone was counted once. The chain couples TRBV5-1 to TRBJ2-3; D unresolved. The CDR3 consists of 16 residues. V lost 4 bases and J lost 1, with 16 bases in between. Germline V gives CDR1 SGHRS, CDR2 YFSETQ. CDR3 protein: CASSLLPQSGTDTQYF. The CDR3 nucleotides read TGCGCCAGCAGCCTATTACCGCAGTCCGGCACAGATACGCAGTATTTT.

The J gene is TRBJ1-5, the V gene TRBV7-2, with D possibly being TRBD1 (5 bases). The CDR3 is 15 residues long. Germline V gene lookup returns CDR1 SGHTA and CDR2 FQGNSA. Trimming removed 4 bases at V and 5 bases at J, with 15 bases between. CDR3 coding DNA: TGTGCCAGCAGCTCTCATGGGGGGTTTGATCAGCCCCAGCATTTT. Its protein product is CASSSHGGFDQPQHF.

CDR3 sequence (DNA): TGCGCCAGCAGCCACGACGAGGGGTCCTACGAGCAGTACTTC. Encoded protein: CASSHDEGSYEQYF. V is TRBV4-3 and J is TRBJ2-7; D tentatively reads TRBD1 or TRBD2 (5 bases each). The V gene's germline CDR1 is LGHNA and CDR2 YSLEER. The CDR3 consists of 14 residues. Trimming removed 3 bases at V and 1 base at J, with 10 bases between.

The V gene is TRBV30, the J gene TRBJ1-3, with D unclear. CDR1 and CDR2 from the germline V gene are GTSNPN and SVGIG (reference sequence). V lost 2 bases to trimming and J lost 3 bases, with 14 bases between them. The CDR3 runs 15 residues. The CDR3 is CAWSTRTVRGNTIYF. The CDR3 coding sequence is TGTGCCTGGAGTACTCGGACCGTACGTGGAAACACCATATATTTT.

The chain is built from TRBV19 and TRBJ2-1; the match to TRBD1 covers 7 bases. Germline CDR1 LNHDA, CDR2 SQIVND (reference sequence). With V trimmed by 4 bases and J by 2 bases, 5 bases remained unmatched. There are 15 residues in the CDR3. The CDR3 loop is CASSKQGLTYNEQFF. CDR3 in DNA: TGTGCCAGTAGTAAACAGGGGCTGACCTACAATGAGCAGTTCTTC.

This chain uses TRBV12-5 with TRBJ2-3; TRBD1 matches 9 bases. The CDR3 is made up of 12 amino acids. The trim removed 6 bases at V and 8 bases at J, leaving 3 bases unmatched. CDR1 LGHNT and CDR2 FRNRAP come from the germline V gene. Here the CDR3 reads CASGPDRGTQYF. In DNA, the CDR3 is TGTGCTAGTGGGCCGGACAGGGGTACGCAGTATTTT.

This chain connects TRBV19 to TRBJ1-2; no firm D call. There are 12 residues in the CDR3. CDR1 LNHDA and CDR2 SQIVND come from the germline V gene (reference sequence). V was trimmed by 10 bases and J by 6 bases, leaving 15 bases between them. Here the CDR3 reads CATLGRVDGYTF. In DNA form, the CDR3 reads TGTGCCACCCTAGGGAGGGTTGATGGCTACACCTTC.